The 10 T cell receptor beta chains given below trace back to one sample, sequenced in a study of cytomegalovirus exposure and HLA in healthy donors. The PCR ran on 60 Vbeta and 13 Jbeta primers. Sequencing used immunoSEQ multiplex PCR; TCRdb keeps in-frame clones, though not all of them. The data show more than 140,000 clones, about 80% seen once. Sequences were obtained from PBMCs. The receptors shown here come from a woman aged 40 to 49 in good health and CMV-seronegative.

This chain joins TRBV9 and TRBJ2-1; 8 nucleotides agree with TRBD2. The CDR3 is 17 residues long. Trimming cost V 0 bases and J 8 bases; bases outside gene matches: 13. CDR1 and CDR2 (germline): SGDLS, YYNGEE. In nucleotides, the CDR3 is TGTGCCAGCAGCGTAGGACGCCGGACTAGCAGGGCGGATGAGCAGTTCTTC. Amino acids: CASSVGRRTSRADEQFF.

This rearrangement joins TRBV7-8 to TRBJ1-2; TRBD1 is a possible D gene (5 bases). Trimming took 4 bases from V and 4 from J, leaving 7 bases between them. This CDR3 comprises 12 residues. Germline V gene sequence: CDR1 SGHVS, CDR2 FQNEAQ. The CDR3 DNA follows: TGTGCCAGCAGCTCCCAGGGCTATGGCTACACCTTC. Protein: CASSSQGYGYTF.

The chain employs TRBV19 and TRBJ2-1, with 8 bases matching TRBD2. V was pared by 6 bases and J by 5 bases, with 12 bases of the junction left unmatched. The CDR3 has 16 residues. Looked up from germline, CDR1 is LNHDA and CDR2 is SQIVND (reference sequence). The CDR3 DNA reads as TGTGCCAGTAGCCTAACGGGGGGGGCTGGAGACAATGAGCAGTTCTTC. Its protein product is CASSLTGGAGDNEQFF.

This chain connects TRBV4-3 to TRBJ2-7; a possible D gene is TRBD2 (6 bases). Germline V gene data show CDR1 as LGHNA and CDR2 as YSLEER. The CDR3 extends over 15 amino acids. The V gene lost 0 bases and the J gene lost 3 bases, with 12 bases spanning the gap. The CDR3 sequence is CASSQDSFGGYEQYF. The CDR3 DNA follows: TGCGCCAGCAGCCAAGATAGTTTCGGGGGCTACGAGCAGTACTTC.

V and J are TRBV28 and TRBJ2-5; D ambiguous. Germline CDR1 and CDR2: MDHEN and SYDVKM. The CDR3 runs to 15 residues. Trimming removed 4 bases from V and 2 bases from J, with 14 bases in between. This CDR3 reads CASSSTPRLQETQYF. As DNA, the CDR3 is TGTGCCAGCAGTTCGACACCGCGTCTACAAGAGACCCAGTACTTC.

The chain combines TRBV7-6 with TRBJ2-3, with 7 positions matching TRBD1. The V segment lost 2 bases and the J segment 4 bases; nucleotides outside the gene matches: 6. CDR1 and CDR2 (germline): SGHVS, FNYEAQ. This CDR3 comprises 15 residues. This chain's CDR3 is CASSLQGGRADTQYF. The DNA of the CDR3 is TGTGCCAGCAGCTTACAAGGGGGCAGGGCAGATACGCAGTATTTT.

The CDR3 sequence is CAWSVQRTLFSSLRTDTQYF. The CDR3 DNA is TGTGCCTGGAGTGTACAAAGGACTTTGTTTAGTTCCTTGCGGACAGATACGCAGTATTTT. The chain joins TRBV30 to TRBJ2-3; D is perhaps TRBD2 (5 bases). The CDR3 consists of 20 residues. The V end lost 0 bases, the J end lost 3 bases, and 28 bases lay between the germline ends. The V gene's germline CDR1 is GTSNPN and CDR2 SVGIG (reference sequence).

The rearrangement links TRBV20-1 to TRBJ2-7; 8 bases align to TRBD1. Germline assignment: CDR1 DFQATT and CDR2 SNEGSKA (reference sequence). The J segment lost 6 bases and the V segment lost 4 bases, leaving 2 bases of the junction unmatched. The CDR3 is 11 amino acids. For the CDR3, the DNA is TGCAGTGCTACGGACAGGGTCGAGCAGTACTTC. Its translation: CSATDRVEQYF.

As for this clone: Other nucleotide sequences in the sample specify the same CDR3. The J gene is TRBJ2-1, the V gene TRBV5-1; 9 positions match TRBD2. Losses at the gene ends were 5 bases for V and 4 bases for J; bases not matched to a gene: 7. CDR1 and CDR2 from the germline V gene are SGHRS and YFSETQ. This CDR3 contains 15 residues. The CDR3 bases are TGCGCCAGCAGGGTGACTAGCGGAGTTTACAATGAGCAGTTCTTC. Translation gives CASRVTSGVYNEQFF.

This clone was seen once. CDR3 amino acids: CAGATPGRNTEAFF. In nucleotides, the CDR3 is TGTGCCGGGGCCACGCCAGGGCGGAACACTGAAGCTTTCTTT. The chain has TRBV30 and TRBJ1-1; the D gene is possibly TRBD1 (5 bases). This CDR3 is built from 14 residues. The germline V gene has CDR1 GTSNPN and CDR2 SVGIG (reference sequence). Between the trimmed V and J ends, which lost 8 bases and 1 base, there was a span of 17 bases.